This paragraph reports one T cell receptor (beta chain). These data belong to a study of blood T cell repertoires in COVID-19. Study-wide context: The United States, Italy and Spain were the sources of the acute and convalescent COVID-19 samples.

Original methodology: Cell counts per sample came from amplifying reference gene primers. Generated by immunoSEQ multiplex PCR, the TCRdb table keeps only in-frame clones and is missing some. V, J and clone size derive from that table, while D and trimming were established from the DNA sequence. The sample records roughly 200,000 clones, around 90% being singletons. The sample consisted of PBMCs or T cells enriched from blood (not recorded which). The source of this sequence is a man aged 25 to 40 who had recovered from COVID-19.

The CDR3 sequence is CASSPNRGPVHEQYF. The CDR3 DNA follows: TGCGCCAGCAGCCCAAACAGGGGGCCCGTCCACGAGCAGTACTTC. The chain combines TRBV4-3 with TRBJ2-7; 9 bases fit TRBD1. The germline V gene encodes CDR1 LGHNA and CDR2 YSLEER. Trimming cost V 4 bases and J 5 bases; bases outside gene matches: 9. The CDR3 is 15 residues long.